The source of this TCR beta chain is a study of T cells after yellow fever vaccination. Trimming took off 7 bases at V and 9 bases at J, with 11 bases between the two ends. Germline V gene data show CDR1 as SGHNT and CDR2 as YYREEE (reference sequence). The CDR3 is 11 residues long. The authors made TCR cDNA by 5'RACE template switching, adding a universal primer site and UMIs. TCRdb independently ran MiXCR on the 5' RACE reads; one entry per CDR3 protein. Of a few hundred thousand distinct CDR3 sequences in the sample, 4.1% were seen once. The specimen was PBMCs, collected 5 days after the yellow fever booster vaccination. The clonotype was recovered from a man younger than 30 who received the YFV17D yellow fever vaccine. The chain uses TRBV5-4 and TRBJ2-1, with D hard to call. CDR3 sequence reads: CASGSPGEQFF. CDR3 DNA: TGTGCCAGCGGTAGTCCGGGTGAGCAGTTCTTC.